Sequencing of this TCR beta chain was carried out in a study of T cells in localized non-small cell lung cancer. Study observations and caveats: It remains possible that heterogeneity exists, since only one tumor region was sequenced. Higher adjacent-lung clonality was associated with shorter survival. In uninvolved adjacent lung, T cell clonality reached its highest value, exceeding tumor. There were a median roughly 54 of the top 100 tumor clones appearing in adjacent lung.

Deletions cut 0 bases from V and 4 bases from J, with 12 bases between. Per the germline V gene, CDR1 is SGHRS and CDR2 is YFSETQ. The CDR3 length is 15 residues. As to this clone: The antigen is not known.

Profiling relied on immunoSEQ multiplex PCR, and the TCRdb table lists in-frame clones only, not all of them. The table shows some 11,000 clones, with less than 30% occurring only once. The chain joins TRBV5-1 to TRBJ2-3; D may be TRBD1 or TRBD2 (5 bases each). This sequence was found in a man aged 35 to 70 with stage I lung adenocarcinoma. Sequences were derived from lung tumor tissue, sampled before any cancer treatment. Here the CDR3 reads CASSLGDRRSDTQYF. The CDR3 bases are TGCGCCAGCAGCTTGGGGGACCGGCGGTCAGATACGCAGTATTTT.